Below are 32 T cell receptor beta chains sequenced from a single sample in a study of OX40 agonist ivuxolimab in advanced cancers. Assay used: immunoSEQ multiplex PCR; TCRdb lists only in-frame clones, some missing. Of about 75,000 clones in the sample, 70% to 90% were seen once. This sample comprised CD4+ or CD8+ T cells sorted from blood, obtained in a trial of the OX40 agonist ivuxolimab. The origin of the receptors is an adult with an advanced solid tumor such as melanoma, head and neck, liver or kidney cancer.

The chain recombines TRBV2 with TRBJ1-2; 7 nucleotides agree with TRBD1. The junction had 10 bases not matched to a gene; V was cut back by 7 bases and J by 8 bases. The CDR3 has 13 residues. CDR1 is SNHLY and CDR2 is FYNNEI in the germline V gene. The CDR3 region is CASKTGTAVGYTF. CDR3 DNA sequence: TGTGCCAGCAAAACAGGGACAGCTGTCGGCTACACCTTC.

The chain recombines TRBV29-1 with TRBJ2-2; 7 bases align to TRBD1. J was trimmed by 6 bases and V by 7 bases; bases with no gene match: 2. In germline, CDR1 is SQVTM, CDR2 ANQGSEA. The CDR3 sequence is 11 residues long. The CDR3 DNA follows: TGCAGCGGGCAGGGGGCCGGGGAGCTGTTTTTT. Its translation: CSGQGAGELFF.

The gene calls are TRBV4-2 and TRBJ2-7; 11 bases agree with TRBD2. V dropped 2 bases and J dropped 3; count of bases not matched to a gene: 3. Germline CDR1 LGHNA, CDR2 YNFKEQ. The CDR3 extends over 15 amino acids. The CDR3 loop is CASSQTGTSGYEQYF. The CDR3 nucleotides are TGTGCCAGCAGCCAAACCGGGACTAGCGGCTACGAGCAGTACTTC.

Points on this clone: This CDR3 is also generated by other DNA sequences in the sample. J is TRBJ2-5 and V is TRBV5-1; perhaps D is TRBD1 or TRBD2 (5 bases each). From germline, CDR1 is SGHRS and CDR2 YFSETQ. This CDR3 has 14 amino acids. Trimming removed 7 bases from V and 1 base from J, with 14 bases in between. The CDR3 DNA reads as TGCGCCAGCGGGAGAGGTGGGGGCCAAGAGACCCAGTACTTC. It is translated as CASGRGGGQETQYF.

On this clone: The same CDR3 is also encoded by other DNA sequences in this sample. The chain couples TRBV5-1 to TRBJ1-1; TRBD1 agrees at 7 bases. CDR3 size: 14 residues. Germline V CDR1 and CDR2: SGHRS, YFSETQ. The junction had 7 bases not matched to a gene; V was cut back by 3 bases and J by 5 bases. For the CDR3, the DNA is TGCGCCAGCAGCTCGGAACAGGGGCGGACTGAAGCTTTCTTT. This gives the protein CASSSEQGRTEAFF.

This clone was counted between two and nine times. The chain is built from TRBV11-2 and TRBJ1-2; 10 bases are shared with TRBD1. With 3 bases clipped from V and 4 bases from J, the junction kept 5 bases outside the gene matches. CDR1 SGHAT and CDR2 FQNNGV come from the germline V gene. The CDR3 extends over 15 amino acids. The chain's CDR3 is CASSFGQGGSYGYTF. CDR3 bases: TGTGCCAGCAGCTTCGGACAGGGGGGGTCCTATGGCTACACCTTC.

J is TRBJ1-3 and V is TRBV15; maybe TRBD1 (6 bases). CDR1 is LNHNV and CDR2 is YYDKDF in the germline V gene (reference sequence). The CDR3 has 13 amino acids. V shed 6 bases and J shed 8 bases, with 14 bases lying between them. DNA of the CDR3: TGTGCCACCAGAAGGACAGTAAGAGACACCATATATTTT. Its protein product is CATRRTVRDTIYF.

This rearrangement joins TRBV5-1 to TRBJ1-2; no clear D. V was trimmed by 4 bases and J by 5 bases, leaving 15 bases between them. CDR1 is SGHRS, CDR2 YFSETQ, per germline. CDR3 length: 14 residues. CDR3 in amino acids: CASSPLRGEYGYTF. In DNA, the CDR3 is TGCGCCAGCAGCCCCCTTCGGGGTGAATATGGCTACACCTTC.

J is TRBJ1-5 and V is TRBV28; tentative D call: TRBD1 (6 bases). The germline gives CDR1 MDHEN, CDR2 SYDVKM. V was trimmed by 6 bases and J by 6 bases, leaving 12 bases between them. This CDR3 region has 13 residues. The CDR3 bases are TGTGCCAGCAGCCAAAGGGGGGTTCAGCCCCAGCATTTT. Translating it yields CASSQRGVQPQHF.

In this sample, this clone turned up once. This chain joins TRBV28 and TRBJ1-2; D not resolved. The CDR3 is made up of 12 amino acids. Germline CDR1 MDHEN, CDR2 SYDVKM. V dropped 2 bases and J dropped 7 bases, with 8 bases sitting between them. CDR3 loop: CASSLIHRGYTF. CDR3 nucleotides: TGTGCCAGCAGTTTAATCCATCGTGGCTACACCTTC.

This rearrangement joins TRBV30 to TRBJ2-3; D is possibly TRBD2 (6 bases). The CDR3 contains 14 residues. Germline CDR1 GTSNPN, CDR2 SVGIG (reference sequence). Between the trimmed V and J ends, which lost 3 bases and 6 bases, there was a span of 16 bases. The CDR3 is CAWRKAGKWDTQYF. CDR3 DNA: TGTGCCTGGAGGAAGGCGGGAAAGTGGGATACGCAGTATTTT.

V gene TRBV30 combines with J gene TRBJ2-6; D remains unclear. In germline, CDR1 is GTSNPN, CDR2 SVGIG (reference sequence). This CDR3 comprises 14 residues. V was cut by 7 bases and J by 4 bases, with 14 bases left in between. Written as DNA, the CDR3 is TGTGCCTTGGATAAGGTCTCGGGGGCCAACGTCCTGACTTTC. Protein product: CALDKVSGANVLTF. Drawing the rest from reference TRBV30 and TRBJ2-6, the complete variable domain is SQTIHQWPATLVQPVGSPLSLECTVEGTSNPNLYWYRQAAGRGLQLLFYSVGIGQISSEVPQNLSASRPQDRQFILSSKKLLLSDSGFYLCALDKVSGANVLTFGAGSRLTVL.

This chain connects TRBV2 to TRBJ1-5; tentatively, D is TRBD1 (5 bases). The CDR3 loop spans 14 amino acids. V dropped 6 bases and J dropped 5 bases, with 14 bases sitting between them. Per the germline V gene, CDR1 is SNHLY and CDR2 is FYNNEI. In DNA, the CDR3 is TGTGCCAGCAGCTCATTTGACAGTGATCAGCCCCAGCATTTT. Translating it yields CASSSFDSDQPQHF.

The chain is built from TRBV28 and TRBJ2-3, with 12 bases matching TRBD2. In germline, CDR1 is MDHEN, CDR2 SYDVKM. Trimming cost V 0 bases and J 6 bases; bases outside gene matches: 7. The CDR3 contains 17 residues. The DNA of the CDR3 is TGTGCCAGCAGTTTATGGACTAGCGGGAGCTCGACCGATACGCAGTATTTT. Its translation is CASSLWTSGSSTDTQYF. The full variable domain, with the rest looked up from reference TRBV28 and TRBJ2-3, is DVKVTQSSRYLVKRTGEKVFLECVQDMDHENMFWYRQDPGLGLRLIYFSYDVKMKEKGDIPEGYSVSREKKERFSLILESASTNQTSMYLCASSLWTSGSSTDTQYFGPGTRLTVL.

J is TRBJ2-7 and V is TRBV11-3, with 9 bases matching TRBD1. The CDR3 is 15 amino acids. V lost 5 bases, J lost 7 bases, and 12 bases stayed unmatched. Germline values: CDR1 SGHNT, CDR2 YENEEA. The CDR3 DNA sequence: TGTGCCAGCAGCCCCCCGGGGACAGGGAAGAGGGAGCAGTACTTC. This sequence encodes CASSPPGTGKREQYF.

This clone was counted a single time. This chain connects TRBV30 to TRBJ2-5; TRBD2 might be the D (6 bases). This CDR3 contains 14 residues. Germline CDR1 and CDR2: GTSNPN and SVGIG (reference sequence). Trimming removed 0 bases from V and 4 bases from J, with 12 bases in between. CDR3 nucleotide sequence: TGTGCCTGGAGTGTAGGGGACTTCGGAGAGACCCAGTACTTC. It translates to CAWSVGDFGETQYF.

DNA of the CDR3: TGTGCCAGTAGTACGACCCTCAGTATAGATACGCAGTATTTT. The encoded protein is CASSTTLSIDTQYF. The V and J genes are TRBV19 and TRBJ2-3; D unclear. The CDR3 is made up of 14 amino acids. The germline CDR1 and CDR2 sequences are LNHDA and SQIVND (reference sequence). The germline V and J ends were trimmed by 4 bases and 5 bases, with 13 bases remaining between them.

V and J are TRBV28 and TRBJ1-1; TRBD1 agrees at 8 bases. Per germline, CDR1 MDHEN and CDR2 SYDVKM. This CDR3 is 13 amino acids long. V dropped 6 bases and J dropped 2; count of bases not matched to a gene: 2. The CDR3 coding sequence is TGTGCCAGCAGATCAGGGGGCAACACTGAAGCTTTCTTT. This translates into CASRSGGNTEAFF.

In its sample, this clone was seen once. V gene TRBV28 combines with J gene TRBJ1-1; no clear D gene. CDR1 is MDHEN and CDR2 is SYDVKM in the germline V gene. The CDR3 contains 12 residues. V lost 6 bases and J 5 bases, leaving 10 bases between the germline ends. CDR3 DNA: TGTGCCAGCAGCATCAGAGAAACTGAAGCTTTCTTT. It specifies CASSIRETEAFF.

This clone showed up just once. The chain is built from TRBV7-9 and TRBJ1-5; a weak D match, TRBD1 (5 bases). Trimming removed 2 bases from V and 5 bases from J, with 10 bases in between. Germline loops: CDR1 SEHNR, CDR2 FQNEAQ (reference sequence). The CDR3 consists of 14 residues. Here the CDR3 DNA reads TGTGCCAGCAGCTTAAACAGGCAGGATCAGCCCCAGCATTTT. Translated: CASSLNRQDQPQHF.

The chain has TRBV7-3 and TRBJ1-2; D possibly corresponds to TRBD1 (5 bases). Trimming took 5 bases from V and 2 from J, leaving 12 bases between them. In germline, CDR1 is SGHTA, CDR2 FQGTGA. This CDR3 has 14 residues. DNA of the CDR3: TGTGCCAGCAGCCCCGGGACGGCCAACTATGGCTACACCTTC. The encoded protein is CASSPGTANYGYTF.

The V gene is TRBV7-2, the J gene TRBJ1-4; D is possibly TRBD1 (6 bases). The CDR3 has 16 amino acids. In germline, CDR1 is SGHTA, CDR2 FQGNSA. Trimming took off 3 bases at V and 8 bases at J, with 19 bases between the two ends. For the CDR3, the DNA is TGTGCCAGCAGCTTCCCAGGGGTCCCAAGCACGGAAAAACTGTTTTTT. The encoded protein is CASSFPGVPSTEKLFF.

The rearrangement links TRBV30 to TRBJ1-5; TRBD1 might be the D (5 bases). From germline, CDR1 is GTSNPN and CDR2 SVGIG (reference sequence). The CDR3 consists of 14 residues. Trimming removed 0 bases from V and 9 bases from J, with 15 bases in between. CDR3 sequence: CAWSVGGDGGPQHF. Written as DNA, the CDR3 is TGTGCCTGGAGTGTCGGCGGGGATGGGGGGCCCCAGCATTTT.

This clone was seen more than once but under ten times. The genes are TRBV5-1 and TRBJ2-5, with 7 bases matching TRBD2. CDR1 is SGHRS, CDR2 YFSETQ, per germline. With V trimmed by 1 base and J by 4 bases, 1 base remained unmatched. CDR3 length: 13 residues. The CDR3 nucleotides are TGCGCCAGCAGCTTGAGGGAGGGAGAGACCCAGTACTTC. Translating gives CASSLREGETQYF.

The genes are TRBV10-2 and TRBJ2-7; 9 nucleotides line up with TRBD2. Germline V gene data show CDR1 as WSHSY and CDR2 as SAAADI. The V segment lost 6 bases and the J segment 1 base; nucleotides outside the gene matches: 4. CDR3 length equals 14 residues. The CDR3 DNA sequence: TGCGCCAGCAGACCGACTAGCGGTTCCTACGAGCAGTACTTC. Amino acid sequence: CASRPTSGSYEQYF.

CDR3 residues: CASSLQGLNQPQHF. The CDR3 region has the DNA TGTGCCAGCAGTTTACAGGGATTAAATCAGCCCCAGCATTTT. The chain combines TRBV27 with TRBJ1-5, with a possible D match to TRBD1 (5 bases). The CDR3 length is 14 residues. Trimming removed 2 bases from V and 4 bases from J, with 9 bases in between. Germline CDR1 and CDR2: MNHEY and SMNVEV (reference sequence).

This clone turned up a few times. This chain links TRBV30 with TRBJ2-3; D is perhaps TRBD2 (6 bases). V dropped 2 bases and J dropped 1 base, with 10 bases sitting between them. Germline-derived CDR1 and CDR2 are GTSNPN and SVGIG (reference sequence). The CDR3 loop spans 14 amino acids. The CDR3: CAWSTGGGTDTQYF. DNA of the CDR3: TGTGCCTGGAGTACGGGCGGGGGCACAGATACGCAGTATTTT.

V gene TRBV7-8 combines with J gene TRBJ1-2; D gene uncertain. Germline CDR1 reads SGHVS; CDR2 reads FQNEAQ. The CDR3 sequence is 13 residues long. V was cut by 5 bases and J by 2 bases, with 9 bases left in between. For the CDR3, the DNA is TGTGCCAGCAGCCTGGGGAACAACTATGGCTACACCTTC. Translation gives CASSLGNNYGYTF.

This clone is medium-sized. The chain combines TRBV19 with TRBJ2-1, with TRBD2 identical over 9 bases. Germline assignment: CDR1 LNHDA and CDR2 SQIVND (reference sequence). The junction had 14 bases not matched to a gene; V was cut back by 7 bases and J by 7 bases. The CDR3 loop spans 16 amino acids. For the CDR3, the DNA is TGTGCCAGTAATGGCGGGAGGGCCGAAGTATTGAATGAGCAGTTCTTC. Its translation: CASNGGRAEVLNEQFF.

The V gene is TRBV9, the J gene TRBJ2-1; no definite D call. The CDR3 sequence is 14 residues long. Germline assignment: CDR1 SGDLS and CDR2 YYNGEE. With 4 bases removed from V and 4 bases from J, the gap between germline ends came to 12 bases. The DNA of the CDR3 is TGTGCCAGCAGCCCCACTTCCCAATACAATGAGCAGTTCTTC. It translates to CASSPTSQYNEQFF. The variable domain in full, completed from reference TRBV9 and TRBJ2-1, reads DSGVTQTPKHLITATGQRVTLRCSPRSGDLSVYWYQQSLDQGLQFLIQYYNGEERAKGNILERFSAQQFPDLHSELNLSSLELGDSALYFCASSPTSQYNEQFFGPGTRLTVL.

The chain joins TRBV18 to TRBJ1-5, with D tentatively TRBD1 (5 bases). CDR1 and CDR2 (germline): KGHSH, LQKENI. The CDR3 has 15 amino acids. The V end was cut by 0 bases, the J end by 0 bases, with 6 bases between. CDR3 bases: TGTGCCAGCTCACCACCGGGGGTTAGCAATCAGCCCCAGCATTTT. Translating gives CASSPPGVSNQPQHF.

J is TRBJ1-5 and V is TRBV27, with a weak D call TRBD1 (6 bases). V was pared by 6 bases and J by 3 bases, with 12 bases between. Germline V gene sequence: CDR1 MNHEY, CDR2 SMNVEV (reference sequence). The CDR3 length is 14 residues. CDR3 coding DNA: TGTGCCAGCAGCCCGGACAGAGCCAATCAGCCCCAGCATTTT. It specifies CASSPDRANQPQHF.